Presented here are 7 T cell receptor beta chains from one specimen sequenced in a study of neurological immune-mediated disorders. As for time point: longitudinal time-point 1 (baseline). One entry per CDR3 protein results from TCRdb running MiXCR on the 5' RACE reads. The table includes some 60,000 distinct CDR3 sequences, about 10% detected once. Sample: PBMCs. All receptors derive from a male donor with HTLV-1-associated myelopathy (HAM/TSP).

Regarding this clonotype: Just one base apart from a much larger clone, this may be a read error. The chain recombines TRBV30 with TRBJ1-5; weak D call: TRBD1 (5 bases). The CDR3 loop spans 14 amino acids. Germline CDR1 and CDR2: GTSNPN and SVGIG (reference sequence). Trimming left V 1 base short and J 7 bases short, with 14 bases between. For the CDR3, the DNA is TGTGCCTGGAGTGCACGGGGGGTAGGGCAGCCCCAGCATTTT. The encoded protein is CAWSARGVGQPQHF.

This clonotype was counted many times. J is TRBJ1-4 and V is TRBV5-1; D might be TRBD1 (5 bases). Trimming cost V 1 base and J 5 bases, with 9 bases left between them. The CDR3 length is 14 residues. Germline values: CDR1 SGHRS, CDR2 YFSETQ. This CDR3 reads CASSLRAGNEKLFF. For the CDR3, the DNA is TGCGCCAGCAGCTTGAGGGCAGGGAATGAAAAACTGTTTTTT.

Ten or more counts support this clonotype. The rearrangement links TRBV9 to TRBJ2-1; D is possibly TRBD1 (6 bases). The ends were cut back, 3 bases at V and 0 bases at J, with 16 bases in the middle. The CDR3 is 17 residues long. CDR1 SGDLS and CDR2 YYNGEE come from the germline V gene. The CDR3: CASSAHRDTASYNEQFF. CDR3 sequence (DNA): TGTGCCAGCAGCGCTCACCGGGACACAGCCTCCTACAATGAGCAGTTCTTC.

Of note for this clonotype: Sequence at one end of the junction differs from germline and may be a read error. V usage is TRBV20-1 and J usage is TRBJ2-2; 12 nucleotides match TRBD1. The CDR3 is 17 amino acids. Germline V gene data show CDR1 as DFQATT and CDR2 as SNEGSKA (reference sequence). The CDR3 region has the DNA TGCAGGGCTAGGGTTCCACCGGGACAGGGGGCTGACGGGGAGCTGTTTTTT. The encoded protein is CRARVPPGQGADGELFF.

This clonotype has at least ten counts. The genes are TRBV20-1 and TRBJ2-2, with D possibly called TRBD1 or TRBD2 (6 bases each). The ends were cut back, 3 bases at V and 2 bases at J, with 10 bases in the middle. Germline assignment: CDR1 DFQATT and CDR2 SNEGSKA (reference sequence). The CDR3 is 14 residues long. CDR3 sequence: CSASFGGNTGELFF. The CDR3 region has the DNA TGCAGTGCTAGTTTCGGGGGCAACACCGGGGAGCTGTTTTTT.

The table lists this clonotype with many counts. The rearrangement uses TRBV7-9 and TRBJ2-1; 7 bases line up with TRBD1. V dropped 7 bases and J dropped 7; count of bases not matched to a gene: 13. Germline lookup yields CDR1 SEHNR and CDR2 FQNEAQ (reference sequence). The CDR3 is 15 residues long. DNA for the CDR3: TGTGCCAGCAACCCTCCGAGACAGGGAATGAATGAGCAGTTCTTC. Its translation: CASNPPRQGMNEQFF.

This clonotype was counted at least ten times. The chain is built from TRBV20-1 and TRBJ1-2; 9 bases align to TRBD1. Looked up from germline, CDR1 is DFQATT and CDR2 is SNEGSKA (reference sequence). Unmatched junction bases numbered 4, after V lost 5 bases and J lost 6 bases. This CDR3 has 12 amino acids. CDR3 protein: CSASDRGDGYTF. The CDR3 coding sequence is TGCAGTGCTTCCGACAGGGGGGATGGCTACACCTTC.